This T cell receptor beta chain derives from a study of regulatory T cells in long-lasting Graves disease. This CDR3 has 14 residues. CDR1 and CDR2 from the germline V gene are DFQATT and SNEGSKA (reference sequence). Trimming took off 2 bases at V and 4 bases at J, with 9 bases between the two ends. This clonotype was picked up many times. The sample's time point: newly diagnosed GD, antithyroid drugs for less than 3 months. PBMCs were the source of the RNA used for TCR sequencing. Libraries of TCR beta came from iRepertoire HTBI primers plus Arm-PCR of CDR3 regions. Each CDR3 protein is one row after TCRdb ran MiXCR on the multiplex PCR reads. Of 540,000 or so distinct CDR3 sequences listed, roughly 13% are singletons. These data were also filed under a second study, of T cells in Graves' hyperthyroidism and ophthalmopathy.

The TCR comes from a young man with Graves disease. This sequence joins TRBV20-1 and TRBJ2-6; no clear D gene. The starting material was peripheral blood mononuclear cells (PBMCs), obtained at new diagnosis, from a patient treated with antithyroid drugs. The CDR3 is CSARLVTGANVLTF. CDR3 bases: TGCAGTGCTAGATTGGTGACCGGGGCCAACGTCCTGACTTTC.